The rows below give T cell receptor beta chains drawn from one sample of a study of cytomegalovirus exposure and HLA in healthy donors. Only in-frame clones appear in the TCRdb table, and some are missing; sequencing was by immunoSEQ multiplex PCR. The table includes around 190,000 clones, approximately 85% detected once. Source material: PBMCs. The source of these receptors is a man between 18 and 29 years old in good health and CMV-seronegative. CDR3s include the opening cysteine and the closing phenylalanine or tryptophan. A D gene is named only where the DNA matches it firmly. Not all rows give a size; the values are once, few, many and, for expanded clones, a class.

TRBJ2-5 | TRBV5-1 | NA | TRBD1 | CASSPRTGEETQYF | TGCGCCAGCAGCCCACGGACAGGGGAAGAGACCCAGTACTTC
TRBJ2-5 | TRBV11-2 | once | TRBD2 | CASSSGLAGGETQYF | TGTGCCAGCAGCTCCGGGCTAGCGGGAGGTGAGACCCAGTACTTC
TRBJ2-5 | TRBV5-1 | NA | TRBD1 | CASRRTGQETQYF | TGCGCCAGCAGGCGGACAGGGCAGGAGACCCAGTACTTC
TRBJ1-5 | TRBV6-6 | NA | NA | CASSYVAREVSQHF | TGTGCCAGCAGTTACGTGGCCAGGGAGGTGTCCCAGCATTTT
TRBJ2-5 | TRBV4-1 | NA | TRBD1 | CASSPHRGQETQYF | TGCGCCAGCAGCCCCCACAGGGGTCAAGAGACCCAGTACTTC
TRBJ1-1 | TRBV4-1 | NA | NA | CASSQDGTRRNTEAFF | TGCGCCAGCAGCCAAGATGGGACACGGAGGAACACTGAAGCTTTCTTT
TRBJ2-7 | TRBV5-1 | NA | TRBD1 | CASSPLDRGQLIEQYF | TGCGCCAGCAGCCCCCTAGACAGGGGGCAATTGATCGAGCAGTACTTC
TRBJ2-2 | TRBV18 | NA | NA | CASSPRGLVGELFF | TGTGCCAGCTCACCACGCGGCCTAGTCGGGGAGCTGTTTTTT
TRBJ2-7 | TRBV6-1 | NA | TRBD1 | CASSELGTVYEQYF | TGTGCCAGCAGTGAACTGGGGACAGTCTACGAGCAGTACTTC
TRBJ2-3 | TRBV19 | NA | NA | CASSRAASTDTQYF | TGTGCCAGTAGTCGTGCGGCAAGCACAGATACGCAGTATTTT
TRBJ1-5 | TRBV9 | NA | NA | CASSEGRGVQPQHF | TGTGCCAGCAGCGAAGGCAGGGGTGTCCAGCCCCAGCATTTT
TRBJ2-1 | TRBV5-4 | NA | TRBD2 | CASTKGSGRADNEQFF | TGTGCCAGCACCAAAGGTAGCGGGAGGGCCGACAATGAGCAGTTCTTC
TRBJ2-3 | TRBV11-2 | NA | NA | CASSLGRLDTQYF | TGTGCCAGCAGCTTAGGGCGGCTAGATACGCAGTATTTT
TRBJ2-5 | TRBV11-3 | NA | TRBD2 | CASSSGLASETQYF | TGTGCCAGCAGCTCGGGACTAGCAAGCGAGACCCAGTACTTC
TRBJ2-1 | TRBV29-1 | NA | TRBD1 | CSVVIGNRGMNYNEQFF | TGCAGCGTTGTAATTGGGAACAGGGGGATGAACTACAATGAGCAGTTCTTC
TRBJ2-7 | TRBV27 | once | NA | CASSLKQGQLREQYF | TGTGCCAGCAGTTTAAAACAGGGACAACTACGGGAGCAGTACTTC
TRBJ2-3 | TRBV5-6 | NA | NA | CASSLTLRRFTDTQYF | TGTGCCAGCAGCTTGACCCTTCGTCGGTTCACAGATACGCAGTATTTT